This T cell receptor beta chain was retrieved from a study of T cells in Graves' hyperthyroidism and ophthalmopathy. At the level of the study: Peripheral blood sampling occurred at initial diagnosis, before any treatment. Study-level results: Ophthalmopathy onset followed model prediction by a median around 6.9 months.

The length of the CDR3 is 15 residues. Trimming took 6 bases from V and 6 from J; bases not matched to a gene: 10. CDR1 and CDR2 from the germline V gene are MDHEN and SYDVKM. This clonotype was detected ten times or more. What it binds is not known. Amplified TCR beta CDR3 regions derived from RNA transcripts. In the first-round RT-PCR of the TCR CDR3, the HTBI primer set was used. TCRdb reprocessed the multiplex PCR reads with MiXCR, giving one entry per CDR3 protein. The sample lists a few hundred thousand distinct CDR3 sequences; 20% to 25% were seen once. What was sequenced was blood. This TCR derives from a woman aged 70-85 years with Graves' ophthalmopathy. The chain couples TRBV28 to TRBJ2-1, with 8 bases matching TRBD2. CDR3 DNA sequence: TGTGCCAGCAGCCGGGAGGGACATTGGGGCAATGAGCAGTTCTTC. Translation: CASSREGHWGNEQFF.